This TCR beta chain was profiled in a study of blood T cell repertoires in COVID-19. This CDR3 has 14 amino acids. Germline CDR1 SGHTA, CDR2 FQGNSA. The V gene end was trimmed by 0 bases and the J gene end by 6 bases; junction bases not matched to a gene: 3. Produced via immunoSEQ multiplex PCR; TCRdb's table is partial and in-frame only. The sample comprises more than 300,000 clones, under 85% of which are singletons, and over 4.5% rests with the top ten. The sequenced sample was PBMCs or T cells enriched from blood (not recorded which). This rearrangement joins TRBV7-2 to TRBJ2-7; TRBD2 aligns across 9 bases. The receptor comes from a woman between 50 and 59 years old who had recovered from COVID-19. The CDR3 spells CASSLAGLATEQYF. For the CDR3, the DNA is TGTGCCAGCAGCTTAGCCGGACTAGCGACCGAGCAGTACTTC.